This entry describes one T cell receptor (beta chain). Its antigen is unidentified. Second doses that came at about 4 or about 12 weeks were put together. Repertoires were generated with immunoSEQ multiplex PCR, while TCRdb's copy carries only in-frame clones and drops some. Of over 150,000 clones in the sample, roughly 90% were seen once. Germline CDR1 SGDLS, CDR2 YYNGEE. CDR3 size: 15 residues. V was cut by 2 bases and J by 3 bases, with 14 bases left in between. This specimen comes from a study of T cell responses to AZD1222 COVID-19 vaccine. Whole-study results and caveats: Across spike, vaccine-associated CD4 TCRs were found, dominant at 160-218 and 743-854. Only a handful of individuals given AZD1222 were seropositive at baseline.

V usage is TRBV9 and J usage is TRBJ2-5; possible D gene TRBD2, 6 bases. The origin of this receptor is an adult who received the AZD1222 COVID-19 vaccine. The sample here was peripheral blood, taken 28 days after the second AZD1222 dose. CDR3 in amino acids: CASSVGTQGEETQYF. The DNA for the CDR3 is TGTGCCAGCAGCGTCGGGACTCAAGGGGAAGAGACCCAGTACTTC.